Presented here are 8 T cell receptor beta chains from one specimen sequenced in a study of blood T cell repertoires in COVID-19. The protocol was immunoSEQ multiplex PCR, while the TCRdb copy is restricted to in-frame clones and leaves out a portion. The data hold around 63,000 clones, with around 80% observed a single time. Sequences were obtained from peripheral blood. The origin of the receptors is a man in his fifties or sixties with acute or convalescent COVID-19.

V gene TRBV7-6 combines with J gene TRBJ2-1; 8 nucleotides line up with TRBD2. The CDR3 is 15 residues long. Germline V gene lookup returns CDR1 SGHVS and CDR2 FNYEAQ. V shed 4 bases, J shed 5 bases, and the junction held 7 bases outside the gene matches. Here the CDR3 reads CASSSARGVNNEQFF. DNA for the CDR3: TGTGCCAGCAGCTCAGCGCGGGGGGTAAACAATGAGCAGTTCTTC. Using reference TRBV7-6 and TRBJ2-1 for the parts outside the CDR3, the full variable domain is GAGVSQSPRYKVTKRGQDVALRCDPISGHVSLYWYRQALGQGPEFLTYFNYEAQQDKSGLPNDRFSAERPEGSISTLTIQRTEQRDSAMYRCASSSARGVNNEQFFGPGTRLTVL.

This clone came up a few times. V gene TRBV6-6 combines with J gene TRBJ1-6; D is unclear. V shed 6 bases and J shed 7 bases, with 13 bases lying between them. CDR3 length equals 14 residues. Germline CDR1 reads MNHNY; CDR2 reads SVGAGI (reference sequence). Written as DNA, the CDR3 is TGTGCCAGCAGCCCCGGCCTAGGAAATTCACCCCTCCACTTT. Amino acid sequence: CASSPGLGNSPLHF.

The genes are TRBV11-2 and TRBJ2-6, with D unclear. The CDR3 covers 15 residues. Trimming took off 5 bases at V and 0 bases at J, with 8 bases between the two ends. Per the germline V gene, CDR1 is SGHAT and CDR2 is FQNNGV. The chain's CDR3 is CASSDSYSGANVLTF. CDR3 sequence (DNA): TGTGCCAGCAGCGACTCGTACTCTGGGGCCAACGTCCTGACTTTC.

The chain employs TRBV2 and TRBJ2-7; 8 bases agree with TRBD1. Germline assignment: CDR1 SNHLY and CDR2 FYNNEI. The V and J ends lost 6 bases and 2 bases, in that order; junction bases with no gene match: 3. The CDR3 is 13 amino acids. The CDR3 region has the DNA TGTGCCAGCAGGGTGACAGGGGCCTACGAGCAGTACTTC. Its protein product is CASRVTGAYEQYF.

The V and J genes are TRBV6-2 or TRBV6-3 and TRBJ1-4; perhaps TRBD1 as D (5 bases). Germline CDR1 MNHEY, CDR2 SVGEGT. V gave up 2 bases and J gave up 8 bases, with 15 bases separating them. CDR3 length equals 15 residues. CDR3 nucleotide sequence: TGTGCCAGCAGTTACGTGTCGGGGGATAGGGAAAAACTGTTTTTT. It translates to CASSYVSGDREKLFF.

The rearrangement uses TRBV6-5 and TRBJ1-2; 7 bases are a match to TRBD1. The CDR3 covers 15 residues. Germline CDR1 MNHEY, CDR2 SVGAGI. Trimming removed 7 bases from V and 5 bases from J; junction bases left unmatched: 13. Written as DNA, the CDR3 is TGTGCCAGCAAACCGCCAGGGGGTGTAGGGTATGGCTACACCTTC. This translates into CASKPPGGVGYGYTF.

The CDR3 region is CASSLESSRNEQFF. CDR3 coding DNA: TGTGCCAGCAGCTTAGAAAGCTCTCGCAATGAGCAGTTCTTC. The chain combines TRBV11-2 with TRBJ2-1, with D uncertain. Per germline, CDR1 SGHAT and CDR2 FQNNGV. Trimming removed 0 bases from V and 6 bases from J, with 9 bases in between. The CDR3 contains 14 residues.

This rearrangement joins TRBV24-1 to TRBJ2-1; 10 bases are a match to TRBD2. The CDR3 has 18 residues. After removal of 5 bases from V and 1 base from J, the junction contained 10 bases not matched to a gene. Germline CDR1 and CDR2: KGHDR and SFDVKD. CDR3 bases: TGTGCCACCAGTGGTCGAGCGGGGGGGCTGGAGTCCTACAATGAGCAGTTCTTC. Amino acids: CATSGRAGGLESYNEQFF.